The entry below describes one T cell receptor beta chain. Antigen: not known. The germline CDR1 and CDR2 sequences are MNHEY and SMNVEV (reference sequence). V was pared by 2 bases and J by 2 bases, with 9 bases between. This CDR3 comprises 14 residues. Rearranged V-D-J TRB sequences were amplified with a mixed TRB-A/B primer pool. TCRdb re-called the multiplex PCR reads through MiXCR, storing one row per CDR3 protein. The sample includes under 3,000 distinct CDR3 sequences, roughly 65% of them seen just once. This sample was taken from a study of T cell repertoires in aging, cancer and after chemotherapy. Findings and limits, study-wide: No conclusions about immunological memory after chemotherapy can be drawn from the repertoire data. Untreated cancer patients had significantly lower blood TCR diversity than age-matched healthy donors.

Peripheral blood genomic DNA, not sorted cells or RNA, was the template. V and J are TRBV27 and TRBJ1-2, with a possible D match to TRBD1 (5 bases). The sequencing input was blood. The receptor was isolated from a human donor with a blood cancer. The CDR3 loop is CASSLQGGNYGYTF. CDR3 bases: TGTGCCAGCAGTTTACAGGGAGGAAACTATGGCTACACCTTC.